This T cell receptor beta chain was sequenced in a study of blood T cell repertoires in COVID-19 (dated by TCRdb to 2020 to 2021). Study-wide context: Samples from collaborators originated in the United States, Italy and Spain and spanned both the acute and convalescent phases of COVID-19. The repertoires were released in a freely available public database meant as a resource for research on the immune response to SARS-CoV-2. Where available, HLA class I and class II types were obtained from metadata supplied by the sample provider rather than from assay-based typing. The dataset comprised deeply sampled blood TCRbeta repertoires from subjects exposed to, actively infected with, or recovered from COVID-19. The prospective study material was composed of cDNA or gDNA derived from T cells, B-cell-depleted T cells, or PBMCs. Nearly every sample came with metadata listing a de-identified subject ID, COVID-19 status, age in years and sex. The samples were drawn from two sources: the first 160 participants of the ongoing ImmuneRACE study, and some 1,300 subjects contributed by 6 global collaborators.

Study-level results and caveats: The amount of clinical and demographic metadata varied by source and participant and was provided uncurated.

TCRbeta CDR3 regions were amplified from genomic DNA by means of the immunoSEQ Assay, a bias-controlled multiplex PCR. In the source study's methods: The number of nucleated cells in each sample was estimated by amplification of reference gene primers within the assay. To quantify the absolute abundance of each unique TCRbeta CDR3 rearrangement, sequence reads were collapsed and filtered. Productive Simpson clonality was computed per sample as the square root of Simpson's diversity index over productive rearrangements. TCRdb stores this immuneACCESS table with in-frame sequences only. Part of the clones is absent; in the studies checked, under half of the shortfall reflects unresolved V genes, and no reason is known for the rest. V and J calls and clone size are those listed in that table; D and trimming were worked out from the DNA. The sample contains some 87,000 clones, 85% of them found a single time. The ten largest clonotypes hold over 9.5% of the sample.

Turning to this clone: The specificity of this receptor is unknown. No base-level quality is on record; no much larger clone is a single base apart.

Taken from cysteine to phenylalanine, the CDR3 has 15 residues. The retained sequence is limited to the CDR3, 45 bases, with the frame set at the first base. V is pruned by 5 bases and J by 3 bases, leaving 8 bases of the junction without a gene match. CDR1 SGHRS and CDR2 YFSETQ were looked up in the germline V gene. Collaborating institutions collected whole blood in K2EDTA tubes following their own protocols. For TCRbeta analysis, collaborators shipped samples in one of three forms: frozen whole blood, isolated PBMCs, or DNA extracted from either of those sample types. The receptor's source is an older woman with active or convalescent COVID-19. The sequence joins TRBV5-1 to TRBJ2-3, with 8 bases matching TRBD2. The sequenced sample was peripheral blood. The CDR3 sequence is CASSRVPGGTDTQYF. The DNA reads TGCGCCAGCAGTCGGGTCCCGGGGGGGACAGATACGCAGTATTTT.